Below are 25 T cell receptor beta chains sequenced from a single sample in a study of blood T cell repertoires in COVID-19. TCRdb's copy holds only in-frame clones and misses some; the assay was immunoSEQ multiplex PCR. This table holds 100,000 to 120,000 clones, under 80% found once. The specimen sequenced was peripheral blood. These receptors were obtained from an older woman with acute or convalescent COVID-19.

The V call is TRBV7-2, the J call TRBJ2-2; 10 bases fit TRBD2. This CDR3 comprises 20 residues. With 0 bases clipped from V and 0 bases from J, the junction kept 10 bases outside the gene matches. Germline CDR1 reads SGHTA; CDR2 reads FQGNSA. CDR3 coding DNA: TGTGCCAGCAGCTTAGCTTCCTCCTATCTAGCGGGGGCGAACACCGGGGAGCTGTTTTTT. This sequence encodes CASSLASSYLAGANTGELFF.

The CDR3 sequence: CASSSPRGGAYEQYF. In nucleotides, the CDR3 is TGCGCCAGCAGCTCCCCTCGCGGGGGGGCCTACGAGCAGTACTTC. The V gene is TRBV5-1, the J gene TRBJ2-7; 9 bases are a match to TRBD2. The J segment lost 2 bases and the V segment lost 3 bases, leaving 6 bases of the junction unmatched. The CDR3 totals 15 residues. CDR1 SGHRS and CDR2 YFSETQ come from the germline V gene. Full variable domain (outside the CDR3, taken from reference TRBV5-1 and TRBJ2-7): KAGVTQTPRYLIKTRGQQVTLSCSPISGHRSVSWYQQTPGQGLQFLFEYFSETQRNKGNFPGRFSGRQFSNSRSEMNVSTLELGDSALYLCASSSPRGGAYEQYFGPGTRLTVT.

This chain joins TRBV28 and TRBJ1-1, with D tentatively TRBD1 (6 bases). Germline V gene lookup returns CDR1 MDHEN and CDR2 SYDVKM. The V end lost 10 bases, the J end lost 1 base, and 16 bases lay between the germline ends. This CDR3 has 14 residues. The CDR3, as DNA: TGTGCCACCATACCTCAGGGGCGGAACACTGAAGCTTTCTTT. Its translation: CATIPQGRNTEAFF.

This chain joins TRBV9 and TRBJ1-5, with D possibly matching TRBD1 (6 bases). The germline V gene has CDR1 SGDLS and CDR2 YYNGEE. The V end was cut by 0 bases, the J end by 5 bases, with 9 bases between. CDR3 length: 14 amino acids. The CDR3 loop is CASSVGQEDQPQHF. DNA of the CDR3: TGTGCCAGCAGCGTAGGACAGGAGGATCAGCCCCAGCATTTT.

This clone turned up a few times. For the CDR3, the DNA is TGTGCCAGCAGCCAGCGGGGGGGCCTGGCAGTTACGCAGTATTTT. Residues: CASSQRGGLAVTQYF. This chain connects TRBV14 to TRBJ2-3, with TRBD2 matching 9 bases. CDR3 length equals 15 residues. CDR1 and CDR2 (germline): SGHDN, FVKESK. V was pared by 3 bases and J by 8 bases, with 9 bases of the junction left unmatched.

This clone was picked up many times. This chain links TRBV19 with TRBJ1-5; D perhaps matches TRBD1 (5 bases). Trimming took off 5 bases at V and 4 bases at J, with 12 bases between the two ends. Germline V gives CDR1 LNHDA, CDR2 SQIVND (reference sequence). The CDR3 extends over 14 amino acids. CDR3 nucleotide sequence: TGTGCCAGTAGTCATCTCGGGGGAAATCAGCCCCAGCATTTT. It codes for CASSHLGGNQPQHF.

This chain joins TRBV7-2 and TRBJ2-7, with 9 nucleotides matching TRBD2. With 1 base clipped from V and 0 bases from J, the junction kept 1 base outside the gene matches. Per germline, CDR1 SGHTA and CDR2 FQGNSA. The CDR3 runs 15 residues. CDR3 sequence (DNA): TGTGCCAGCAGCTTAGATAGCGGGGGCTCCTACGAGCAGTACTTC. It specifies CASSLDSGGSYEQYF. Full variable domain (remainder filled in from reference TRBV7-2 and TRBJ2-7): GAGVSQSPSNKVTEKGKDVELRCDPISGHTALYWYRQSLGQGLEFLIYFQGNSAPDKSGLPSDRFSAERTGGSVSTLTIQRTQQEDSAVYLCASSLDSGGSYEQYFGPGTRLTVT.

The V and J genes are TRBV10-1 and TRBJ2-2; tentatively, D is TRBD2 (6 bases). The V and J ends lost 4 bases and 9 bases respectively, with 12 bases between them. The CDR3 is 13 residues long. In germline, CDR1 is WNHNN, CDR2 SYGVQD (reference sequence). CDR3 sequence (DNA): TGCGCCAGCAGTGCGGAGGGAGTGCGGGAGCTGTTTTTT. This sequence encodes CASSAEGVRELFF.

The chain recombines TRBV30 with TRBJ2-7; D is possibly TRBD1 (5 bases). Germline CDR1 is GTSNPN and CDR2 is SVGIG (reference sequence). The CDR3 runs 10 residues. The ends were cut back, 5 bases at V and 6 bases at J, with 8 bases in the middle. CDR3 in amino acids: CAWGASEQYF. The CDR3 nucleotides are TGTGCCTGGGGGGCATCCGAGCAGTACTTC.

This clone came up many times. The chain joins TRBV13 to TRBJ1-6; D perhaps matches TRBD1 (6 bases). CDR3 size: 14 residues. V was pared by 5 bases and J by 4 bases, with 9 bases between. From germline, CDR1 is PRHDT and CDR2 FYEKMQ (reference sequence). The CDR3 DNA reads as TGTGCCAGCAGCGTTGGACAGTATAATTCACCCCTCCACTTT. Translated: CASSVGQYNSPLHF.

V is TRBV7-2 and J is TRBJ2-5; 7 nucleotides align to TRBD1. The CDR3 has 14 residues. The germline V gene encodes CDR1 SGHTA and CDR2 FQGNSA. After removal of 5 bases from V and 5 bases from J, the junction contained 8 bases not matched to a gene. The CDR3 sequence is CASSTRTGSETQYF. The CDR3 DNA reads TGTGCCAGCAGCACCCGGACAGGATCGGAGACCCAGTACTTC.

V is TRBV18 and J is TRBJ1-1; TRBD1 is a possible D gene (6 bases). V was shortened by 2 bases and J by 5 bases, with 15 bases between the two germline ends. The CDR3 has 15 amino acids. CDR1 is KGHSH and CDR2 is LQKENI in the germline V gene. The CDR3 spells CASSPAQGSGTEAFF. The CDR3 region has the DNA TGTGCCAGCTCACCAGCACAGGGAAGTGGGACTGAAGCTTTCTTT.

J is TRBJ2-1 and V is TRBV6-5, with 8 bases matching TRBD2. V was pared by 6 bases and J by 2 bases, with 6 bases of the junction left unmatched. This CDR3 region has 15 residues. Per germline, CDR1 MNHEY and CDR2 SVGAGI. The CDR3 coding sequence is TGTGCCAGCAGCGGGAGCGGGGGACCCTACAATGAGCAGTTCTTC. This gives the protein CASSGSGGPYNEQFF.

The chain carries TRBV7-2 and TRBJ2-5, with D tentatively TRBD1 (5 bases). The germline V gene has CDR1 SGHTA and CDR2 FQGNSA. This CDR3 spans 13 amino acids. V was clipped by 3 bases and J by 2 bases, with 7 bases between them. The CDR3 is CASSFGQQETQYF. The DNA of the CDR3 is TGTGCCAGCAGCTTCGGACAACAAGAGACCCAGTACTTC.

In this sample, this clone turned up many times. The gene calls are TRBV6-1 and TRBJ2-3; D not certain. The CDR3 sequence is 12 residues long. Germline lookup yields CDR1 MNHNS and CDR2 SASEGT. Trimming stripped 3 bases from V and 1 base from J, with 2 bases between. CDR3 residues: CASSDGTDTQYF. The CDR3, as DNA: TGTGCCAGCAGTGACGGCACAGATACGCAGTATTTT.

V and J are TRBV7-9 and TRBJ2-1; D is perhaps TRBD1 (5 bases). Germline assignment: CDR1 SEHNR and CDR2 FQNEAQ (reference sequence). Trimming cost V 5 bases and J 3 bases, with 14 bases left between them. This CDR3 spans 15 amino acids. The DNA for the CDR3 is TGTGCCAGCAGCCTGGGGCCGGTTGACTACAATGAGCAGTTCTTC. As protein: CASSLGPVDYNEQFF.

The CDR3 spells CASSYRVDLNYGYTF. DNA of the CDR3: TGTGCCAGCAGTTACCGGGTAGATCTAAACTATGGCTACACCTTC. The chain has TRBV6-2 or TRBV6-3 and TRBJ1-2, with D uncertain. The CDR3 runs to 15 residues. In germline, CDR1 is MNHEY, CDR2 SVGEGT. V shed 2 bases and J shed 2 bases, with 12 bases lying between them.

Here the CDR3 reads CASSSPQGNGYTF. CDR3 bases: TGTGCCAGTAGTAGCCCCCAGGGGAATGGCTACACCTTC. This chain links TRBV19 with TRBJ1-2, with D tentatively TRBD1 (6 bases). With 4 bases removed from V and 6 bases from J, the gap between germline ends came to 12 bases. The length of the CDR3 is 13 residues. CDR1 is LNHDA and CDR2 is SQIVND in the germline V gene (reference sequence). Drawing the rest from reference TRBV19 and TRBJ1-2, the complete variable domain is DGGITQSPKYLFRKEGQNVTLSCEQNLNHDAMYWYRQDPGQGLRLIYYSQIVNDFQKGDIAEGYSVSREKKESFPLTVTSAQKNPTAFYLCASSSPQGNGYTFGSGTRLTVV.

The chain has TRBV5-1 and TRBJ2-7, with D maybe TRBD1 (6 bases). The CDR3 is 12 amino acids. Germline CDR1 reads SGHRS; CDR2 reads YFSETQ. With 5 bases removed from V and 1 base from J, the gap between germline ends came to 7 bases. CDR3 sequence reads: CASRRGSYEQYF. In DNA form, the CDR3 reads TGCGCCAGCAGAAGGGGGTCCTACGAGCAGTACTTC.

The V call is TRBV18, the J call TRBJ2-7; D possibly corresponds to TRBD1 (6 bases). The CDR3 sequence is 14 residues long. V lost 3 bases and J lost 5, with 14 bases in between. Germline V gene lookup returns CDR1 KGHSH and CDR2 LQKENI. The CDR3, as DNA: TGTGCCAGCTCACCCTCCCAGGGGCCCCACGAGCAGTACTTC. This gives the protein CASSPSQGPHEQYF.

The chain recombines TRBV9 with TRBJ1-2; D unresolved. Per the germline V gene, CDR1 is SGDLS and CDR2 is YYNGEE. The CDR3 runs to 14 residues. V lost 4 bases and J 4 bases, leaving 14 bases between the germline ends. For the CDR3, the DNA is TGTGCCAGCAGCCCGGCGGGTCTTTCCTATGGCTACACCTTC. Amino acids: CASSPAGLSYGYTF.

This chain joins TRBV6-1 and TRBJ2-3; TRBD2 is a possible D gene (6 bases). CDR3 size: 14 residues. Deletions cut 3 bases from V and 7 bases from J, with 14 bases between. CDR1 is MNHNS and CDR2 is SASEGT in the germline V gene. CDR3: CASSEAEGWNTQYF. CDR3 bases: TGTGCCAGCAGTGAGGCGGAGGGCTGGAATACGCAGTATTTT.

The chain couples TRBV5-1 to TRBJ2-3, with TRBD2 matching 11 bases. The V and J ends lost 4 bases and 0 bases, in that order; junction bases with no gene match: 7. The CDR3 runs 17 residues. Looked up from germline, CDR1 is SGHRS and CDR2 is YFSETQ. This chain's CDR3 is CASSLGLAGPSTDTQYF. CDR3 coding DNA: TGCGCCAGCAGCCTCGGACTAGCGGGCCCTAGCACAGATACGCAGTATTTT.

This chain uses TRBV12-3 or TRBV12-4 with TRBJ1-2; D is undetermined. This CDR3 contains 11 residues. With 5 bases removed from V and 5 bases from J, the gap between germline ends came to 6 bases. CDR3 nucleotide sequence: TGTGCCAGCAGTCTGTCTTATGGCTACACCTTC. It codes for CASSLSYGYTF.

The genes are TRBV19 and TRBJ2-2; a weak D match, TRBD1 (6 bases). The CDR3 spans 13 residues. Germline CDR1 reads LNHDA; CDR2 reads SQIVND (reference sequence). Trimming cost V 2 bases and J 6 bases, with 7 bases left between them. CDR3 region: CASSIQGPGELFF. CDR3 DNA sequence: TGTGCCAGTAGTATACAGGGGCCCGGGGAGCTGTTTTTT.